This T cell receptor beta chain originates from a study of blood T cells in healthy people across ages. General study findings and limits: Comparison with aged donors showed that long-lived donors had more naive CD4+ cells and higher diversity. Roughly linearly, TCR beta diversity per million T cells fell as age increased.

Next came a second PCR, run for about 6 to 11 cycles, which used a sample-barcoded 5' primer along with a J-beta primer mix. Each CDR3 protein is one row after TCRdb ran MiXCR on the 5' RACE reads. The profile shows about 940,000 distinct CDR3 sequences, roughly 48% of them singletons. With 3 bases removed from V and 9 bases from J, the gap between germline ends came to 6 bases. CDR3 size: 11 residues. Germline lookup yields CDR1 SEHNR and CDR2 FQNEAQ (reference sequence). Concerning this clonotype: No antigen is known for it.

Sequencing was performed on blood. The J gene is TRBJ2-1, the V gene TRBV7-9, with D unclear. This receptor was identified in a man younger than 45 in good health. The CDR3 coding sequence is TGTGCCAGCAGCTTTTTAGCTGAGCAGTTCTTC. It specifies CASSFLAEQFF.